Presented here are 21 T cell receptor beta chains from one specimen sequenced in a study of T-cell reconstitution after alpha-beta-depleted transplantation in children. TCRbeta library preparation incorporated unique molecular identifiers. MiXCR, applied by TCRdb to the PCR reads, yields one record per CDR3 protein. The data hold approximately 650,000 distinct CDR3 sequences, with around 12% observed a single time. Sequencing used PBMCs, obtained before TCRalphabeta/CD19-depleted stem cell transplant. The source of these receptors is a girl aged 2-10 years with congenital amegakaryocytic thrombocytopenia, due to receive a stem cell transplant.

This clonotype was recorded once. The rearrangement uses TRBV11-2 and TRBJ2-7; D is undetermined. Trimming left V 0 bases short and J 2 bases short, with 8 bases between. The CDR3 has 14 amino acids. Per the germline V gene, CDR1 is SGHAT and CDR2 is FQNNGV. The CDR3 is CASSLEVVTYEQYF. DNA of the CDR3: TGTGCCAGCAGCTTAGAGGTCGTAACCTACGAGCAGTACTTC.

This clonotype came up many times. The chain has TRBV27 and TRBJ1-2, with a weak D call TRBD1 (6 bases). Trimming shortened V by 6 bases and J by 4 bases, and 15 bases separated the two germline ends. This CDR3 region has 14 residues. Germline CDR1 and CDR2: MNHEY and SMNVEV (reference sequence). In DNA form, the CDR3 reads TGTGCCAGCAGCCGAACAGGGTTCAGCTATGGCTACACCTTC. Translation: CASSRTGFSYGYTF.

There are many counts of this clonotype. The rearrangement joins TRBV28 to TRBJ2-1; maybe TRBD2 (6 bases). V was clipped by 5 bases and J by 8 bases, with 16 bases between them. CDR3 length: 14 amino acids. Germline values: CDR1 MDHEN, CDR2 SYDVKM. The CDR3 DNA follows: TGTGCCAGCAGTCCCGCCTCGACTAGGCATGAGCAGTTCTTC. Its protein product is CASSPASTRHEQFF.

This clonotype was recorded many times. This sequence joins TRBV19 and TRBJ2-1; D gene unclear. Trimming stripped 0 bases from V and 4 bases from J, with 10 bases between. The CDR3 runs to 15 residues. CDR1 LNHDA and CDR2 SQIVND come from the germline V gene (reference sequence). CDR3 DNA sequence: TGTGCCAGTAGTATAGAGGCATGGGGATACAATGAGCAGTTCTTC. This translates into CASSIEAWGYNEQFF.

This chain links TRBV5-5 with TRBJ2-7, with D possibly being TRBD2 (5 bases). The V end was cut by 1 base, the J end by 2 bases, with 10 bases between. The CDR3 extends over 14 amino acids. Germline CDR1 is SGHKS and CDR2 is YYEKEE (reference sequence). CDR3 sequence reads: CASSLLYGTYEQYF. For the CDR3, the DNA is TGTGCCAGCAGCTTGCTCTACGGGACCTACGAGCAGTACTTC.

This clonotype occurred a few times. This chain uses TRBV18 with TRBJ2-1, with TRBD2 identical over 9 bases. The germline gives CDR1 KGHSH, CDR2 LQKENI. V was pared by 5 bases and J by 8 bases, with 10 bases of the junction left unmatched. The CDR3 has 15 residues. CDR3 sequence: CASSSGLAKRDEQFF. CDR3 nucleotide sequence: TGTGCCAGCTCATCGGGACTAGCCAAGCGCGATGAGCAGTTCTTC.

This clonotype was seen repeatedly, ten times or more. The gene calls are TRBV29-1 and TRBJ2-3, with D unresolved. Germline V gene sequence: CDR1 SQVTM, CDR2 ANQGSEA. The CDR3 runs to 13 residues. V was clipped by 7 bases and J by 0 bases, with 11 bases between them. The chain's CDR3 is CSGGKSSTDTQYF. CDR3 sequence (DNA): TGCAGCGGAGGCAAATCTAGCACAGATACGCAGTATTTT.

This clonotype was counted at least ten times. The CDR3 coding sequence is TGTGCCAGCAGCGTCGGAGCGAACTCCTACAATGAGCAGTTCTTC. Translated: CASSVGANSYNEQFF. The rearrangement uses TRBV9 and TRBJ2-1; the D is unclear. From germline, CDR1 is SGDLS and CDR2 YYNGEE. This CDR3 is 15 amino acids long. V gave up 2 bases and J gave up 0 bases, with 9 bases separating them.

There are many counts of this clonotype. The chain uses TRBV29-1 and TRBJ2-3, with D possibly matching TRBD1 (5 bases). Germline V gene sequence: CDR1 SQVTM, CDR2 ANQGSEA. This CDR3 is 14 amino acids long. The V and J ends lost 3 bases and 6 bases respectively, with 16 bases between them. The CDR3 DNA is TGCAGCGTTGAGGGTGGGGCTCCCTACGATACGCAGTATTTT. Protein: CSVEGGAPYDTQYF.

There are many counts of this clonotype. V usage is TRBV20-1 and J usage is TRBJ1-1; a possible D gene is TRBD1 (5 bases). Trimming pared 6 bases from V and 11 bases from J, leaving 13 bases between. This CDR3 is built from 10 residues. Germline V lookup: CDR1 DFQATT, CDR2 SNEGSKA (reference sequence). The CDR3 loop is CSAREGRAFF. The CDR3 nucleotides are TGCAGTGCCAGGGAGGGGAGGGCTTTCTTT.

V usage is TRBV2 and J usage is TRBJ2-3; 9 bases match TRBD1. This CDR3 region has 14 residues. CDR1 SNHLY and CDR2 FYNNEI come from the germline V gene. Losses at the gene ends were 6 bases for V and 1 base for J; bases not matched to a gene: 2. CDR3 sequence: CASRQGARTDTQYF. The CDR3 DNA is TGTGCCAGCAGACAGGGGGCTCGCACAGATACGCAGTATTTT.

This clonotype was found many times. The chain carries TRBV5-1 and TRBJ1-1, with a tentative D call TRBD1 (6 bases). From germline, CDR1 is SGHRS and CDR2 YFSETQ. The CDR3 runs 13 residues. Trimming pared 0 bases from V and 6 bases from J, leaving 9 bases between. The CDR3 protein is CASSLGQEPEAFF. As DNA, the CDR3 is TGCGCCAGCAGCTTGGGACAGGAGCCTGAAGCTTTCTTT. Together with reference TRBV5-1 and TRBJ1-1, the CDR3 gives the full variable domain: KAGVTQTPRYLIKTRGQQVTLSCSPISGHRSVSWYQQTPGQGLQFLFEYFSETQRNKGNFPGRFSGRQFSNSRSEMNVSTLELGDSALYLCASSLGQEPEAFFGQGTRLTVV.

In this sample, this clonotype turned up many times. J is TRBJ2-7 and V is TRBV20-1; 7 bases agree with TRBD1. Germline loops: CDR1 DFQATT, CDR2 SNEGSKA (reference sequence). The CDR3 has 14 residues. J lost 2 bases, V lost 0 bases, and 4 bases had no gene match. In DNA, the CDR3 is TGCAGTGCTAGAGATCAAGGGGGCGCCTACGAGCAGTACTTC. This gives the protein CSARDQGGAYEQYF.

This clonotype came up a few times. The rearrangement links TRBV9 to TRBJ2-7; D possibly corresponds to TRBD2 (6 bases). Trimming stripped 2 bases from V and 4 bases from J, with 13 bases between. Per germline, CDR1 SGDLS and CDR2 YYNGEE. This CDR3 has 14 amino acids. The chain's CDR3 is CASSVLGTPYEQYF. The CDR3 nucleotides are TGTGCCAGCAGCGTCCTGGGGACTCCATACGAGCAGTACTTC. Full variable domain (rest looked up from reference TRBV9 and TRBJ2-7): DSGVTQTPKHLITATGQRVTLRCSPRSGDLSVYWYQQSLDQGLQFLIQYYNGEERAKGNILERFSAQQFPDLHSELNLSSLELGDSALYFCASSVLGTPYEQYFGPGTRLTVT.

The chain carries TRBV4-1 and TRBJ2-2; perhaps TRBD2 as D (6 bases). Germline CDR1 reads MGHRA; CDR2 reads YSYEKL. V was cut by 1 base and J by 8 bases, with 17 bases left in between. There are 16 residues in the CDR3. The CDR3 DNA is TGCGCCAGCAGCCAAGGGGGACTGTCAGTTTTGGGGGAGCTGTTTTTT. Translated: CASSQGGLSVLGELFF.

This clonotype was seen repeatedly, ten times or more. The rearrangement links TRBV20-1 to TRBJ2-5; D ambiguous. Trimming took off 3 bases at V and 4 bases at J, with 12 bases between the two ends. CDR1 and CDR2 (germline): DFQATT, SNEGSKA (reference sequence). This CDR3 has 13 residues. The chain's CDR3 is CSASRQFPETQYF. The CDR3 DNA reads as TGCAGTGCTAGTAGGCAGTTCCCAGAGACCCAGTACTTC.

The chain combines TRBV20-1 with TRBJ2-4, with D maybe TRBD1 (5 bases). Germline V gene lookup returns CDR1 DFQATT and CDR2 SNEGSKA (reference sequence). This CDR3 has 13 residues. V lost 4 bases, J lost 6 bases, and 13 bases lay in between. The CDR3 protein is CSANRILGNIQYF. The CDR3 DNA reads as TGCAGTGCTAACAGGATTTTGGGAAACATTCAGTACTTC.

The V and J genes are TRBV19 and TRBJ1-6, with 7 positions matching TRBD1. The CDR3 loop spans 14 amino acids. Per germline, CDR1 LNHDA and CDR2 SQIVND (reference sequence). J gave up 7 bases and V 5 bases, and 5 bases lay outside the gene matches. Written as DNA, the CDR3 is TGTGCCAGTAGTCGGGACAGACGGAATTCACCCCTCCACTTT. Its protein is CASSRDRRNSPLHF.

This clonotype was seen many times. The chain is built from TRBV5-1 and TRBJ2-1, with TRBD2 matching over 13 bases. Per germline, CDR1 SGHRS and CDR2 YFSETQ. The CDR3 has 20 residues. Trimming removed 2 bases from V and 2 bases from J; junction bases left unmatched: 13. CDR3 loop: CASSFPGLAGPSIPYNEQFF. CDR3 bases: TGCGCCAGCAGCTTTCCGGGACTAGCGGGACCCAGCATTCCCTACAATGAGCAGTTCTTC.

This clonotype showed up just a few times. The rearrangement links TRBV7-9 to TRBJ2-7; D gene unclear. The germline V gene has CDR1 SEHNR and CDR2 FQNEAQ (reference sequence). This CDR3 has 13 residues. The ends were cut back, 4 bases at V and 4 bases at J, with 11 bases in the middle. This CDR3 is CASSSANPYEQYF. The CDR3 region has the DNA TGTGCCAGCAGCTCAGCCAACCCTTACGAGCAGTACTTC.

This clonotype was seen a handful of times. The rearrangement joins TRBV12-3 or TRBV12-4 to TRBJ2-3; TRBD2 agrees at 11 bases. With V trimmed by 5 bases and J by 2 bases, 12 bases remained unmatched. The CDR3 length is 18 residues. CDR3 nucleotide sequence: TGTGCCAGCAGTCTAGGACTAGCGGGCACCCCCATCACAGATACGCAGTATTTT. Translated, it gives CASSLGLAGTPITDTQYF.